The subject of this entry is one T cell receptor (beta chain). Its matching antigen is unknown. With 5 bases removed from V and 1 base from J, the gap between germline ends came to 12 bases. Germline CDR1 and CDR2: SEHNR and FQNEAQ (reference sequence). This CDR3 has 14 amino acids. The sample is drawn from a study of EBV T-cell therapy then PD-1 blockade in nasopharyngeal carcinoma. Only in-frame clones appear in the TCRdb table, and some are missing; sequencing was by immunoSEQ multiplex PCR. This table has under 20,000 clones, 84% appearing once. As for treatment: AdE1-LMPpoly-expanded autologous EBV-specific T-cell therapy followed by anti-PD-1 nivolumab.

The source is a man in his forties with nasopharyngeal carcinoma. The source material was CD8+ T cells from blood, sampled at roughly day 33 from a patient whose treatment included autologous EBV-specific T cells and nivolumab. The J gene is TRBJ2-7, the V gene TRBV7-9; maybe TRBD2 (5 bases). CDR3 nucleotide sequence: TGTGCCAGCAGCCCTGAGGGAAAGTCCTACGAGCAGTACTTC. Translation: CASSPEGKSYEQYF.